The T cell receptor (beta chain) under discussion was sequenced for a study of T cell repertoires in cytomegalovirus infection. For the study at large: Both a matching HLA type and CMV infection were indicated by public TCR beta signatures.

The V gene's germline CDR1 is SGHRS and CDR2 YFSETQ. The CDR3 runs 14 residues. Trimming removed 3 bases from V and 2 bases from J, with 11 bases in between. TCRdb ran MiXCR on the reads and lists one entry per CDR3 protein. The table records 150,000 or so distinct CDR3 sequences, about 6.5% of them present only once. The sample was PBMCs. This chain links TRBV5-1 with TRBJ2-5, with a possible D match to TRBD1 (5 bases). This TCR came from a human donor in good health (CMV status not recorded). Some clones in this sample may be carry-over from other donors' samples. The CDR3 reads CASSYDRTQETQYF. CDR3 in DNA: TGCGCCAGCAGCTACGACAGAACTCAAGAGACCCAGTACTTC.